This is a list of T cell receptor beta chains from one sample in a study of blood T cell repertoires in COVID-19. Profiled with immunoSEQ multiplex PCR; TCRdb holds only in-frame clones, not every one. The data contain over 70,000 clones, around 75% of them singletons. The sequencing input was peripheral blood. The receptors here all came from a man between 65 and 85 years old with COVID-19, enrolled during active disease. The CDR3 runs from the conserved cysteine through the conserved F or W. Fields, in order: V gene, clone size, CDR3 protein. Clone size is stated in some rows and not others, as once, few, many or a class when expanded.

>TRBV18|few
CASSPGTVVGTQYF
>TRBV10-3|-
CAISESIQGADTQYF
>TRBV11-2|-
CASSSANGGDLLFF
>TRBV28|once
CASSHRLKSYNEQFF
>TRBV7-2|once
CASSFGGSGSEQYF
>TRBV10-3|-
CAISGGNEEQFF
>TRBV4-3|-
CASSGSGHPSSGNTIYF
>TRBV19|-
CASSIRATGGKNIQYF
>TRBV5-4|-
CASSPEREAYEQYF
>TRBV5-5|once
CASSPGQGSFYEQYF
>TRBV6-6|-
CASSARHGGLDGYTF
>TRBV9|few
CASSEGGQGASEQYF
>TRBV19|-
CASQTYPFNNEQFF
>TRBV19|few
CASSIGTGRTDTQYF
>TRBV18|-
CASSPTSGGSRTGELFF
>TRBV7-9|-
CASSNLAGADHDEQYF
>TRBV4-3|once
CASSQDWGQNSNQPQHF
>TRBV5-4|-
CASSLGGGGRGDTQYF
>TRBV27|-
CASRGGGSYNEQFF
>TRBV6-2/TRBV6-3|-
CASSTGKTTGQPQHF
>TRBV15|-
CATSSSRNTEAFF
>TRBV29-1|-
CSVATTDSGNTIYF
>TRBV15|-
CATSRDSYGYTF
>TRBV6-5|-
CASSSGINSPLHF
>TRBV27|-
CASSLSPGYEQYF
>TRBV27|medium-sized
CASRPGQGIGGYTF
>TRBV9|-
CASSPPGGGQGPPGNTIYF
>TRBV10-3|-
CASYHHPTENTEAFF
>TRBV28|-
CASSTRGSGRGEQYF
>TRBV28|-
CASIPTGAGEKLFF
>TRBV7-9|few
CASSQGLSEQFF
>TRBV7-9|-
CASSRVLSSYNEQFF
>TRBV6-5|-
CASSSQGYEQYF
>TRBV5-1|-
CASSLGEVREPQHF
>TRBV13|-
CASSSLAGVETQYF
>TRBV4-1|-
CASSQVGNRAGNTIYF
>TRBV28|few
CASSTKLGALLYEQYF
>TRBV6-2/TRBV6-3|-
CASSDRGNSNQPQHF
>TRBV5-8|-
CASRTGGPYNEQFF
>TRBV2|few
CASGGVGTETQYF
>TRBV5-6|-
CASSLGTSLVSYEQYF
>TRBV7-3|-
CASSSQGVLNTGELFF
>TRBV24-1|-
CATSPRGSGSIRGNEQFF
>TRBV10-1|-
CASSAGSAGYGEQYF
>TRBV29-1|once
CSVVRLAEWNEQFF
>TRBV27|-
CASRSGQGSYGYTF
>TRBV7-2|-
CASSLGPRAGLKETQYF
>TRBV5-4|-
CASSLTVQPRTDTQYF
>TRBV11-3|-
CASSQRGENTGELFF
>TRBV28|-
CASMASGRPPYEQYF
>TRBV6-5|-
CAAALTGSSYEQYF
>TRBV4-2|-
CASSQAGETQYF
>TRBV28|-
CASTLGTADNSPLHF
>TRBV12-2|-
CASRPATETGEYNEQFF